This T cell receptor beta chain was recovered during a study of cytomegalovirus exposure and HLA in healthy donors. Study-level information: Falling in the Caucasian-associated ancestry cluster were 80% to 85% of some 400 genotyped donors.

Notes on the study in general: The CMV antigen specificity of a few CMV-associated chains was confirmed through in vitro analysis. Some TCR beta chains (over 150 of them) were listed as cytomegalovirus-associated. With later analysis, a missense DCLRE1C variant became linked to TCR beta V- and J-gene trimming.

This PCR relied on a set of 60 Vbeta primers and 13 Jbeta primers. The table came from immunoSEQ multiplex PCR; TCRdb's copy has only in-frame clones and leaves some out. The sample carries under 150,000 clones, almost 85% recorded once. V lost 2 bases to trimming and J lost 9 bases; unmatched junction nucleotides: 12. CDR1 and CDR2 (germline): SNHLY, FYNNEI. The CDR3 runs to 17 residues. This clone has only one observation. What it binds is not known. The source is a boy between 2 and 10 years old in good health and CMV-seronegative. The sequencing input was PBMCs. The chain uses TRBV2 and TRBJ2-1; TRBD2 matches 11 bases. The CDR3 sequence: CASSEIVTTSGEGEQFF. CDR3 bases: TGTGCCAGCAGTGAAATTGTGACGACTAGCGGGGAAGGTGAGCAGTTCTTC.